This T cell receptor (beta chain) was captured in a study of T-cell reconstitution after alpha-beta-depleted transplantation in children. The study, taken as a whole, reports: About two months after transplant, alpha-beta T cells reportedly came from several hundred expanded graft clones. At the one-year point after transplant, T-cell counts and TCRbeta diversity were found to come mostly from T cells that had been newly produced.

The sample holds many counts of this clonotype. The antigen remains unidentified. It was with unique molecular identifiers that the TCRbeta library was prepared. MiXCR, applied by TCRdb to the PCR reads, yields one record per CDR3 protein. The sample holds 500,000 to 650,000 distinct CDR3 sequences; roughly 13% are singletons and the top ten take 2% to 2.5%. V shed 2 bases and J shed 3 bases, with 13 bases lying between them. The CDR3 consists of 16 residues. Germline CDR1 reads SEHNR; CDR2 reads FQNEAQ (reference sequence). Sequencing used PBMCs, mostly from graft donor cells, obtained 360 days after TCRalphabeta/CD19-depleted stem cell transplant. This sequence was found in a male patient younger than 18 who had a stem cell transplant for acute myeloid leukemia, so the T cells may come from the graft donor. This sequence joins TRBV7-9 and TRBJ1-4; D uncertain. Written as DNA, the CDR3 is TGTGCCAGCAGCTTACTGCTCGGAACAGCTAATGAAAAACTGTTTTTT. Translation gives CASSLLLGTANEKLFF.